This is a list of T cell receptor beta chains from one sample in a study of blood T cell repertoires in COVID-19. The data were produced by immunoSEQ multiplex PCR, yet TCRdb's version contains in-frame clones alone and is incomplete. The sample has approximately 300,000 clones; about nine tenths are singletons. Sequenced: peripheral blood. All receptors derive from a man aged 50 to 59 with active or convalescent COVID-19. CDR3s include the opening cysteine and the closing phenylalanine or tryptophan. A D gene is named only where the DNA matches it firmly. For some rows the clone size is stated as once, few or many, or as a class when expanded; others skip it.

D,size,V,J,DNA,CDR3
TRBD1,-,TRBV5-4,TRBJ1-6,TGTGCCAGCAGCTGGGACAGGGGTGGGAATTCACCCCTCCACTTT,CASSWDRGGNSPLHF
TRBD1,once,TRBV6-6,TRBJ1-1,TGTGCCAGCAGCCCCCAGGGGGACACTGAAGCTTTCTTT,CASSPQGDTEAFF
-,-,TRBV14,TRBJ2-7,TGTGCCAGCAGCCAAACAGGGAAGGTAACCTACGAGCAGTACTTC,CASSQTGKVTYEQYF
-,-,TRBV28,TRBJ2-6,TGTGCCAGCAAAGTCGGCGGGACTTCGACTGGGGCCAACGTCCTGACTTTC,CASKVGGTSTGANVLTF
TRBD1,-,TRBV5-1,TRBJ2-7,TGCGCCAGCAGACCGGGACAGGGGTCCTCCGAGCAGTACTTC,CASRPGQGSSEQYF
TRBD1,-,TRBV30,TRBJ1-6,TGTGCCTGGAAAGACAGGGGGATAAATTCACCCCTCCACTTT,CAWKDRGINSPLHF
-,-,TRBV6-4,TRBJ1-1,TGTGCCAGCAGTTCTCTACCGAACACTGAAGCTTTCTTT,CASSSLPNTEAFF
TRBD1,-,TRBV29-1,TRBJ2-5,TGCAGCGCAGGGACAGGGGAAGAGACCCAGTACTTC,CSAGTGEETQYF
-,-,TRBV19,TRBJ1-3,TGTGCCAGTAGTATCGAGGGCGGAAACACCATATATTTT,CASSIEGGNTIYF
-,-,TRBV13,TRBJ2-3,TGTGCCAGCAGCTTAATGGCCCAGGATACGCAGTATTTT,CASSLMAQDTQYF
TRBD1,-,TRBV19,TRBJ1-2,TGTGCCAGTAGTCCAACGACAGGGGAGTCTGGCTATGGCTACACCTTC,CASSPTTGESGYGYTF
TRBD2,-,TRBV6-5,TRBJ2-7,TGTGCCAGCAGACCTAATAGCGGGAGCTCCTACGAGCAGTACTTC,CASRPNSGSSYEQYF
-,-,TRBV7-9,TRBJ2-7,TGTGCCAGCAGCTTAGATTTGAGTACCTACGAGCAGTACTTC,CASSLDLSTYEQYF
-,-,TRBV27,TRBJ1-5,TGTGCCAGCAGTTTCCTTAATCAGCCCCAGCATTTT,CASSFLNQPQHF
-,-,TRBV7-8,TRBJ1-5,TGTGCCAGCAGCTCCGCGGGTACACGGCCCCAGCATTTT,CASSSAGTRPQHF
-,-,TRBV5-4,TRBJ2-3,TGTGCCAGCAGCTCGGCCAGCGATCCGCAGTATTTT,CASSSASDPQYF
-,-,TRBV9,TRBJ1-2,TGTGCCAGCAGCACGACAGGAACCTATGGCTACACCTTC,CASSTTGTYGYTF
-,-,TRBV5-1,TRBJ1-4,TGCGCCAGCAGCCCTTCTCCCTCGGAAAAACTGTTTTTT,CASSPSPSEKLFF
TRBD1,-,TRBV5-1,TRBJ1-2,TGCGCCAGCAGCCGGGACAGTCCATATGGCTACACCTTC,CASSRDSPYGYTF
TRBD2,-,TRBV19,TRBJ2-1,TGTGCCAGTACCAGGGGACTAGCCCTGGGGAATGAGCAGTTCTTC,CASTRGLALGNEQFF
-,-,TRBV5-6,TRBJ1-5,TGTGCCAGCAGCTTAGGAGGGGCACCCAATCAGCCCCAGCATTTT,CASSLGGAPNQPQHF
-,-,TRBV7-9,TRBJ2-7,TGTGCCAGCAGCTTAAACGGGATCTACGAGCAGTACTTC,CASSLNGIYEQYF
TRBD1,-,TRBV18,TRBJ2-5,TGTGCCAGCTCACCACCGGACAGGGAAGAGACCCAGTACTTC,CASSPPDREETQYF
-,-,TRBV7-2,TRBJ1-2,TGTGCCAGCAGCCGCCAGGACAGTGGCTATGGCTACACCTTC,CASSRQDSGYGYTF
TRBD1,-,TRBV27,TRBJ1-6,TGTGCCAGCAGTTACTTTCCCCCCGGGACAGGGGGGAATTCACCCCTCCACTTT,CASSYFPPGTGGNSPLHF
-,-,TRBV19,TRBJ2-5,TGTGCCAGTAGTATAGGTAGCCAAGAGACCCAGTACTTC,CASSIGSQETQYF
TRBD2,-,TRBV10-3,TRBJ2-3,TGTGCCATCAGGAAGACTAGCGGAAGCACAGATACGCAGTATTTT,CAIRKTSGSTDTQYF
TRBD2,-,TRBV6-2/TRBV6-3,TRBJ2-3,TGTGCCAGCAGTTACACGCTAGCGGGGCGCGGGCTCACAGATACGCAGTATTTT,CASSYTLAGRGLTDTQYF
TRBD1,-,TRBV29-1,TRBJ1-1,TGCAGCGTTGCCCCGGGACAGGCGCACACTGAAGCTTTCTTT,CSVAPGQAHTEAFF
-,-,TRBV6-5,TRBJ1-1,TGTGCCAGCAAAATTCCCGGAGGGGCTGAAGCTTTCTTT,CASKIPGGAEAFF
-,-,TRBV28,TRBJ1-1,TGTGCCAGCAGTTTGTCGGCCCAAGGGGACACTGAAGCTTTCTTT,CASSLSAQGDTEAFF
TRBD2,-,TRBV23-1,TRBJ2-1,TGCGCCCCTTGGGGGCTAGCGGGAGCCGGGTGCTCCTACAATGAGCAGTTCTTC,CAPWGLAGAGCSYNEQFF
TRBD1,-,TRBV28,TRBJ2-7,TGTGCCAGCAGTTTAGGTATAAGGACAGGGAGCTCCTACGAGCAGTACTTC,CASSLGIRTGSSYEQYF
-,-,TRBV7-2,TRBJ2-1,TGTGCCAGCAGCCCCCGTCTAGGAACGGACAATGAGCAGTTCTTC,CASSPRLGTDNEQFF
-,-,TRBV18,TRBJ2-7,TGTGCCAGCTCACCGGCACACCCTTACGAGCAGTACTTC,CASSPAHPYEQYF
TRBD1,-,TRBV19,TRBJ1-5,TGTGCCAGTAGCCAAACAGGGGGGAGCAATCAGCCCCAGCATTTT,CASSQTGGSNQPQHF
-,-,TRBV6-5,TRBJ1-1,TGTGCCAGCAGTTACGGGCCAGGCCTAATGAACACTGAAGCTTTCTTT,CASSYGPGLMNTEAFF
-,-,TRBV5-6,TRBJ1-2,TGTGCCAGCAGCTTCACAGACAGACCCTATGGCTACACCTTC,CASSFTDRPYGYTF
-,-,TRBV7-8,TRBJ1-4,TGTGCCAGCAGCTTGGGCAGGGTGTCTCTGAACGAAAAACTGTTTTTT,CASSLGRVSLNEKLFF
-,few,TRBV19,TRBJ1-5,TGTGCCAGTAGTATAGCGGGGGGGCTTCAGCCCCAGCATTTT,CASSIAGGLQPQHF
-,once,TRBV15,TRBJ1-1,TGTGCCACCAGAAACCTTGATGAAACTCTTGAAGCTTTCTTT,CATRNLDETLEAFF
-,-,TRBV28,TRBJ1-2,TGTGCCAGCAGCTCCAGTCGTTTCGCTGGCTACACCTTC,CASSSSRFAGYTF
TRBD1,few,TRBV28,TRBJ1-4,TGTGCCAGCAGTTTATTTAGCAGGGGGCGCGGGGAAAAACTGTTTTTT,CASSLFSRGRGEKLFF
-,-,TRBV6-5,TRBJ1-4,TGTGCCAGCAGTCCAGGATCCAGGGGACGTGAAAAACTGTTTTTT,CASSPGSRGREKLFF
TRBD1,-,TRBV27,TRBJ2-2,TGTGCCAGCAGCCCCCGGTCCGGGACAGGGGGCGACGGGGAGCTGTTTTTT,CASSPRSGTGGDGELFF
TRBD1,-,TRBV6-5,TRBJ1-5,TGTGCCAGCAGTTCACAGGGGCGGCAGCCCCAGCATTTT,CASSSQGRQPQHF
TRBD2,-,TRBV12-5,TRBJ2-1,TGTGCTAGTGGTTTGGCTAGCGGTTACAATGAGCAGTTCTTC,CASGLASGYNEQFF
-,-,TRBV6-5,TRBJ1-3,TGTGCCAGCAGGCCCGGACAGACCTCTGGAAACACCATATATTTT,CASRPGQTSGNTIYF
-,-,TRBV18,TRBJ1-1,TGTGCCAGCTCACCTGGCTTGGGGCAGTTTAACACTGAAGCTTTCTTT,CASSPGLGQFNTEAFF
TRBD1,-,TRBV19,TRBJ1-5,TGTGCCAGTAGTCTGGACAGGGGCAATCAGCCCCAGCATTTT,CASSLDRGNQPQHF